This T cell receptor (beta chain) derives from a study of OX40 agonist ivuxolimab in advanced cancers. The wider study: Partial responses occurred in three patients (one hepatocellular carcinoma, two cutaneous melanoma).

Comment on this clone: Its antigen is as yet unknown.

The data were produced by immunoSEQ multiplex PCR, yet TCRdb's version contains in-frame clones alone and is incomplete. This sample has some 64,000 clones; approximately 89% occur once, and the top ten carry 18%. If patients had autoimmune disease history or systemic immunosuppression, they were excluded. This CDR3 is built from 12 residues. Germline V gene lookup returns CDR1 MNHNS and CDR2 SASEGT. Deletions cut 5 bases from V and 7 bases from J, with 9 bases between. Findings and caveats of the study: At 0.1 to 3.0 mg/kg and by week 6, clonal expansion occurred in CD4+ and CD8+ blood T cells. On average, a greater number of expanded clones characterised CD8+ T cells relative to CD4+.

The V and J genes are TRBV6-1 and TRBJ1-5; D might be TRBD1 (5 bases). The sequences come from CD4+ or CD8+ T cells sorted from blood, collected in a trial of the OX40 agonist ivuxolimab. The source of this sequence is an adult with an advanced solid tumor such as melanoma, head and neck, liver or kidney cancer. The CDR3 DNA reads as TGTGCCAGCAGTTATAAGGGGCAGCCCCAGCATTTT. Its protein is CASSYKGQPQHF.